This entry lists 4 T cell receptor beta chains sequenced from one sample in a study of blood T cell repertoires in COVID-19. Generated by immunoSEQ multiplex PCR, the TCRdb table keeps only in-frame clones and is missing some. The table lists tens of thousands of clones, over 70% of them singletons. The sample comprised peripheral blood. The receptors derive from a human donor with active or convalescent COVID-19. The donor label of this sample is uncertain.

The gene calls are TRBV5-6 and TRBJ1-1; TRBD1 aligns across 7 bases. CDR1 SGHDT and CDR2 YYEEEE come from the germline V gene. CDR3 length: 15 residues. Trimming removed 6 bases from V and 4 bases from J; junction bases left unmatched: 12. CDR3 nucleotides: TGTGCCAGCACCACCCTCGGAAGGGGGCGCACTGAAGCTTTCTTT. Its protein product is CASTTLGRGRTEAFF.

The chain links TRBV2 to TRBJ1-4; 8 bases line up with TRBD1. V was pared by 6 bases and J by 8 bases, with 8 bases of the junction left unmatched. In germline, CDR1 is SNHLY, CDR2 FYNNEI. This CDR3 is 14 amino acids long. The CDR3 loop is CASRPQGANEKLFF. CDR3 bases: TGTGCCAGCAGGCCCCAGGGGGCCAACGAAAAACTGTTTTTT.

The V and J genes are TRBV28 and TRBJ2-5; a possible D gene is TRBD1 (6 bases). Germline assignment: CDR1 MDHEN and CDR2 SYDVKM. The CDR3 is 12 residues long. Between the trimmed V and J ends, which lost 7 bases and 5 bases, there was a span of 11 bases. The CDR3 sequence: CASNRAGETQYF. In DNA, the CDR3 is TGTGCCAGCAACAGGGCCGGGGAGACCCAGTACTTC.

Here the CDR3 reads CASSPSYGGQPQHF. Here the CDR3 DNA reads TGTGCCAGCTCACCATCCTACGGCGGTCAGCCCCAGCATTTT. The chain recombines TRBV18 with TRBJ1-5; no firm D call. The CDR3 contains 14 residues. Germline loops: CDR1 KGHSH, CDR2 LQKENI. V gave up 2 bases and J gave up 6 bases, with 11 bases separating them.